This TCR beta chain is from a study of blood T cell repertoires in COVID-19. Study context: The samples span acute and convalescent COVID-19 from the United States, Italy and Spain. T cells, B-cell-depleted T cells, or PBMCs supplied cDNA or gDNA.

This clone occurred once. CDR3 size: 17 residues. Losses at the gene ends were 4 bases for V and 7 bases for J; bases not matched to a gene: 11. Germline lookup yields CDR1 SGHRS and CDR2 YFSETQ. The authors' processing: Scientists estimated how many nucleated cells there were by amplifying reference gene primers. Only in-frame clones appear in the TCRdb table, and some are missing; sequencing was by immunoSEQ multiplex PCR. V and J calls and clone size follow that table, whereas D and trimming were derived from the DNA. The repertoire consists of approximately 150,000 clones, with approximately 90% occurring once and the leading ten covering roughly 18%.

The chain uses TRBV5-1 and TRBJ1-4, with 12 nucleotides matching TRBD1. This receptor was taken from a man aged 50-59 years with active or convalescent COVID-19. Sequenced material: peripheral blood. The CDR3 region is CASSRGQGALGSEKLFF. CDR3 bases: TGCGCCAGCAGCCGGGGACAGGGGGCGCTTGGGAGTGAAAAACTGTTTTTT.